Given below is one TCR beta chain in context. This sample is part of a study of blood T cells in healthy people across ages. The length of the CDR3 is 14 residues. Trimming cost V 4 bases and J 8 bases; bases outside gene matches: 13. CDR1 and CDR2 (germline): SQVTM, ANQGSEA. Sample donors were healthy Caucasian individuals that came from Russia, aged 6 to 90. The use of a sample-barcoded 5' primer and a J-beta primer mix characterized a second PCR of roughly 6 to 11 cycles. Each TCR beta cDNA got a 12-nucleotide random molecular identifier. TCRdb re-called the 5' RACE reads through MiXCR, storing one row per CDR3 protein. The sample has around 990,000 distinct CDR3 sequences, 30% to 40% seen once; the top ten hold around 13%.

This chain uses TRBV29-1 with TRBJ1-2; 7 bases map to TRBD1. Sequencing input: blood. The source is a man aged 18 to 30 in good health. The CDR3: CSVVVTGTSWGYTF. Written as DNA, the CDR3 is TGCAGCGTTGTGGTGACAGGGACTTCCTGGGGCTACACCTTC.